Given below is one T cell receptor beta chain in context. Antigen: not known. Germline V gene lookup returns CDR1 MNHEY and CDR2 SMNVEV (reference sequence). This CDR3 has 16 residues. V lost 5 bases, J lost 2 bases, and 9 bases stayed unmatched. The PCR had 60 Vbeta and 13 Jbeta primers. The table came from immunoSEQ multiplex PCR; TCRdb's copy has only in-frame clones and leaves some out. The sample gives about 280,000 clones, around nine tenths of which show up once; 2% to 3% is in the top ten. This entry comes from a study of cytomegalovirus exposure and HLA in healthy donors. Study-level points and caveats: Analysis was carried out at a later point, and it linked a missense DCLRE1C variant to TCR beta V- and J-gene trimming. It was confirmed in vitro that a few of the CMV-associated chains were specific for CMV antigens. The Asian-associated ancestry cluster reportedly had fewer N-insertions than the 666-donor mean in a later analysis. Presence/absence results assume similar sequencing depth per donor, which may not hold.

The chain joins TRBV27 to TRBJ2-7, with 10 bases that match TRBD1. The sample taken for sequencing was PBMCs. This clonotype was sampled from a woman aged 18-30 years in good health and CMV-seronegative. DNA of the CDR3: TGTGCCAGCAGTGTACTCCGGGACAGGGGTGCCTACGAGCAGTACTTC. Amino acids: CASSVLRDRGAYEQYF.